Listed below are T cell receptor beta chains from one sample, sequenced in a study of CD8 T cells in Susac syndrome. TCRdb passed the immunoSEQ multiplex PCR reads through MiXCR, listing each CDR3 protein once. The table shows more than 95,000 distinct CDR3 sequences, with 90% to 95% occurring only once. The sample comprised CD4+ T cells from PBMCs. These TCRs come from a human donor in good health. Each CDR3 is given with its conserved first and last residue. A D gene is named only where the DNA matches it firmly. Clone size is stated in some rows and not others, as once, few, many or a class when expanded.

d_call clone_size v_call cdr3_aa
TRBD1 - TRBV12-3/TRBV12-4 CASSPLGGLRLGYTF
- - TRBV4-1 CASSQDERTSEAFF
- - TRBV5-1 CASSLSGAFEQFF
- - TRBV11-2 CASSQNQGGADTQYF
TRBD1 - TRBV29-1 CSSGRTGVYGYTF
TRBD1 - TRBV18 CASSPGQLQETQYF
- - TRBV30 CAWSGETEHTEAFF
- - TRBV12-3/TRBV12-4 CASSDRRTVGTEAFF
- - TRBV2 CASSLKWQNTEAFF
- once TRBV11-2 CASSPRSTGELFF
TRBD2 - TRBV29-1 CSVEGREGADTQYF